This T cell receptor beta chain was sequenced in a study of molecular identifiers for immune sequencing clone quantification. Study-wide findings and caveats: Detection of one spiked Jurkat cell's TCR RNA reportedly worked in one million naive cells.

Previously published methods and listed TCR primers were used for the bulk TCR libraries. TCRdb used MiXCR to reprocess the PCR reads, holding one entry per CDR3 protein. The sample shows about 320,000 distinct CDR3 sequences, 24% of them seen only once. Germline CDR1 reads LGHNA; CDR2 reads YSLEER. The trim removed 0 bases at V and 2 bases at J, leaving 8 bases unmatched. The CDR3 length is 18 residues. This clonotype was recorded many times. The antigen is not known. The sequence came from a human donor in good health. Some libraries in this study had Jurkat cell RNA spiked in. The chain carries TRBV4-3 and TRBJ2-3; 10 positions match TRBD2. Sequencing was done on a sample of naive CD8+ T cells from blood, with Jurkat cell RNA spiked in. The subset is: FACS-sorted CD8+CD4-CCR7+CD45RA+ naive T cells. The chain's CDR3 is CASSQELSSGRVTDTQYF. CDR3 sequence (DNA): TGCGCCAGCAGCCAAGAACTCTCTAGCGGGAGAGTCACAGATACGCAGTATTTT.